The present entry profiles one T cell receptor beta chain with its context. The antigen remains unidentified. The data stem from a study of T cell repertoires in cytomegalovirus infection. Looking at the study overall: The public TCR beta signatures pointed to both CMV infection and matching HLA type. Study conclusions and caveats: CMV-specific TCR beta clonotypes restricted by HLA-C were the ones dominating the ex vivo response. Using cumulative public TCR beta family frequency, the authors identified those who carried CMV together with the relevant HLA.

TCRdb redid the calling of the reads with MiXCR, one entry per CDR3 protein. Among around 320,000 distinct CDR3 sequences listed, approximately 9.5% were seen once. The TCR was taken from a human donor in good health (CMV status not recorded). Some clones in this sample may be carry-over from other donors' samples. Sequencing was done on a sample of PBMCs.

CDR3 coding DNA: TGTGCCAGCACGCCGGCGGGGGCCGGGAGCACTGAAGCTTTCTTT. This sequence encodes CASTPAGAGSTEAFF. The chain employs TRBV16 and TRBJ1-1; D might be TRBD1 (6 bases). The CDR3 loop spans 15 amino acids. Germline CDR1 reads KGHSY; CDR2 reads FQNENV. With 7 bases removed from V and 4 bases from J, the gap between germline ends came to 19 bases. The full variable domain, its missing parts supplied by reference TRBV16 and TRBJ1-1, is GEEVAQTPKHLVRGEGQKAKLYCAPIKGHSYVFWYQQVLKNEFKFLISFQNENVFDETGMPKERFSAKCLPNSPCSLEIQATKLEDSAVYFCASTPAGAGSTEAFFGQGTRLTVV.